Each of the 20 T cell receptor beta chains below was sequenced from the same sample in a study of Ad26.COV2.S vaccination and SARS-CoV-2 variants. Sequenced by immunoSEQ multiplex PCR; TCRdb stores in-frame clones only, minus some. The sample consists of roughly 380,000 clones, 92% of them appearing once. The sequenced sample was peripheral blood, obtained after recovery from COVID-19. The receptors shown here come from a human donor who had recovered from COVID-19.

This rearrangement joins TRBV20-1 to TRBJ1-4; D is ambiguous. CDR1 DFQATT and CDR2 SNEGSKA come from the germline V gene (reference sequence). Between the trimmed V and J ends, which lost 3 bases and 2 bases, there was a span of 10 bases. This CDR3 is built from 14 residues. This CDR3 reads CSASAGSTNEKLFF. The CDR3, as DNA: TGCAGTGCTAGTGCCGGGTCGACTAATGAAAAACTGTTTTTT.

V and J are TRBV7-9 and TRBJ2-1; 9 bases map to TRBD1. From germline, CDR1 is SEHNR and CDR2 FQNEAQ (reference sequence). With 4 bases clipped from V and 2 bases from J, the junction kept 6 bases outside the gene matches. The CDR3 runs to 16 residues. The CDR3 sequence: CASSSDRGGTYNEQFF. CDR3 nucleotides: TGTGCCAGCAGCTCGGACAGGGGAGGGACCTACAATGAGCAGTTCTTC.

The rearrangement links TRBV5-5 to TRBJ2-3; D remains ambiguous. The CDR3 runs to 15 residues. V was trimmed by 2 bases and J by 1 base, leaving 11 bases between them. Germline V CDR1 and CDR2: SGHKS, YYEKEE (reference sequence). CDR3 bases: TGTGCCAGCAGCTTATTACCCAGCGGCACAGATACGCAGTATTTT. It specifies CASSLLPSGTDTQYF.

This clone was detected only once. V is TRBV7-3 and J is TRBJ2-2; D is undetermined. Looked up from germline, CDR1 is SGHTA and CDR2 is FQGTGA. V dropped 0 bases and J dropped 6 bases, with 5 bases sitting between them. The CDR3 length is 13 residues. The CDR3 protein is CASSLTLAGELFF. CDR3 coding DNA: TGTGCCAGCAGCTTAACTTTGGCCGGGGAGCTGTTTTTT. Supplemented by reference TRBV7-3 and TRBJ2-2, the full variable domain reads GAGVSQTPSNKVTEKGKYVELRCDPISGHTALYWYRQSLGQGPEFLIYFQGTGAADDSGLPNDRFFAVRPEGSVSTLKIQRTERGDSAVYLCASSLTLAGELFFGEGSRLTVL.

This clone was counted a single time. The chain uses TRBV5-3 and TRBJ2-5; D gene uncertain. TRBV5-3 is an ORF for which the function is uncertain. V gave up 0 bases and J gave up 6 bases, with 12 bases separating them. The CDR3 runs 14 residues. The CDR3 loop reads CARSLEAARKTQYF. Here the CDR3 DNA reads TGTGCCAGAAGCTTGGAGGCAGCTAGGAAGACCCAGTACTTC.

The chain recombines TRBV18 with TRBJ2-3; TRBD2 matches at 7 bases. V dropped 3 bases and J dropped 1; count of bases not matched to a gene: 7. CDR1 KGHSH and CDR2 LQKENI come from the germline V gene. The CDR3 is 16 amino acids. As DNA, the CDR3 is TGTGCCAGCTCACCTCGCGGTGGGGGGGGCACAGATACGCAGTATTTT. Residues: CASSPRGGGGTDTQYF. The variable domain in full, with the rest retrieved from reference TRBV18 and TRBJ2-3, is NAGVMQNPRHLVRRRGQEARLRCSPMKGHSHVYWYRQLPEEGLKFMVYLQKENIIDESGMPKERFSAEFPKEGPSILRIQQVVRGDSAAYFCASSPRGGGGTDTQYFGPGTRLTVL.

CDR3 coding DNA: TGTGCCAGCAGCTTAAAAGCGGGGGGACAAGAGACCCAGTACTTC. This encodes CASSLKAGGQETQYF. The genes are TRBV5-6 and TRBJ2-5; TRBD2 matches 9 bases. V shed 2 bases and J 2 bases; nucleotides not matched to a gene: 4. The CDR3 sequence is 15 residues long. Germline CDR1 is SGHDT and CDR2 is YYEEEE.

Concerning this clone: One end of the junction does not line up with germline, which may come from a read error. The chain employs TRBV27 and TRBJ1-5; 8 bases line up with TRBD1. Germline CDR1 MNHEY, CDR2 SMNVEV (reference sequence). The CDR3 runs to 15 residues. CDR3 protein: CAGSLATGGTQPQHF. The CDR3 nucleotides are TGTGCCGGCAGTTTGGCAACAGGGGGTACTCAGCCCCAGCATTTT.

This clone was seen a handful of times. The junction differs from germline at one of its ends, possibly a read error. The CDR3 here is CASSPLQGTYGYTF. CDR3 in DNA: TGTGCTAGCAGTCCATTACAGGGTACCTATGGCTACACCTTC. V gene TRBV7-7 combines with J gene TRBJ1-2; a possible D gene is TRBD1 (6 bases). Germline assignment: CDR1 SSHAT and CDR2 FNYEAQ (reference sequence). The CDR3 extends over 14 amino acids.

The V call is TRBV6-2 or TRBV6-3, the J call TRBJ1-4; 7 bases agree with TRBD1. Germline assignment: CDR1 MNHEY and CDR2 SVGEGT. The CDR3 runs to 14 residues. Trimming removed 6 bases from V and 7 bases from J; junction bases left unmatched: 8. In DNA, the CDR3 is TGTGCCAGCAGCCACAGGGGAGCGGGTGAAAAACTGTTTTTT. As protein: CASSHRGAGEKLFF.

Concerning this clone itself: The identical CDR3 is also encoded by other nucleotide sequences in the sample. The chain has TRBV7-9 and TRBJ1-1; possible D gene TRBD1, 5 bases. Germline V CDR1 and CDR2: SEHNR, FQNEAQ (reference sequence). Trimming left V 5 bases short and J 5 bases short, with 9 bases between. The CDR3 runs 12 residues. The CDR3 is CASSPGGTEAFF. The CDR3, as DNA: TGTGCCAGCAGCCCTGGGGGAACTGAAGCTTTCTTT.

The chain carries TRBV7-2 and TRBJ2-7; the D gene is possibly TRBD1 (6 bases). Per the germline V gene, CDR1 is SGHTA and CDR2 is FQGNSA. Trimming left V 1 base short and J 2 bases short, with 12 bases between. This CDR3 spans 15 amino acids. The CDR3 sequence: CASSLERTATYEQYF. DNA of the CDR3: TGTGCCAGCAGCTTAGAGAGGACAGCGACCTACGAGCAGTACTTC. Looking up the rest from reference TRBV7-2 and TRBJ2-7 gives the full variable domain: GAGVSQSPSNKVTEKGKDVELRCDPISGHTALYWYRQSLGQGLEFLIYFQGNSAPDKSGLPSDRFSAERTGGSVSTLTIQRTQQEDSAVYLCASSLERTATYEQYFGPGTRLTVT.

The V call is TRBV12-3 or TRBV12-4, the J call TRBJ2-1, with 13 bases identical to TRBD2. V lost 7 bases to trimming and J lost 12 bases; unmatched junction nucleotides: 6. The length of the CDR3 is 13 residues. DNA of the CDR3: TGTGCCAGCAACCCGACTAGCGGGGGGAGGCAGTTCTTC. Encoded protein: CASNPTSGGRQFF.

The V gene is TRBV19, the J gene TRBJ1-3; 7 bases map to TRBD1. With V trimmed by 6 bases and J by 0 bases, 5 bases remained unmatched. The CDR3 totals 15 residues. Germline loops: CDR1 LNHDA, CDR2 SQIVND (reference sequence). The CDR3 DNA follows: TGTGCCAGTAGGGCCGGGACAGCCTCTGGAAACACCATATATTTT. Its translation is CASRAGTASGNTIYF.

The chain links TRBV7-2 to TRBJ2-6; possibly TRBD2 for D (6 bases). The CDR3 runs 19 residues. The germline V gene has CDR1 SGHTA and CDR2 FQGNSA. V lost 1 base to trimming and J lost 3 bases, with 19 bases between them. As DNA, the CDR3 is TGTGCCAGCAGCTTAGGGCCCCGGGACTGGGCAGGTGGGGCCAACGTCCTGACTTTC. Its protein is CASSLGPRDWAGGANVLTF.

Concerning this clone: At the DNA level, this CDR3 is encoded by other sequences in the same sample as well. The CDR3 bases are TGTGCCAGCAGCCTCGACAGGAACTATGGCTACACCTTC. It is translated as CASSLDRNYGYTF. V and J are TRBV12-3 or TRBV12-4 and TRBJ1-2; D might be TRBD1 (6 bases). The CDR3 runs 13 residues. Trimming shortened V by 6 bases and J by 2 bases, and 10 bases separated the two germline ends.

The chain recombines TRBV28 with TRBJ1-1, with D unclear. V lost 2 bases, J lost 7 bases, and 8 bases lay in between. The CDR3 length is 12 residues. The germline V gene has CDR1 MDHEN and CDR2 SYDVKM. The CDR3 coding sequence is TGTGCCAGCAGTTTAGTAGCCCTTGAAGCTTTCTTT. Its protein is CASSLVALEAFF. Complete variable domain (other parts from reference TRBV28 and TRBJ1-1): DVKVTQSSRYLVKRTGEKVFLECVQDMDHENMFWYRQDPGLGLRLIYFSYDVKMKEKGDIPEGYSVSREKKERFSLILESASTNQTSMYLCASSLVALEAFFGQGTRLTVV.

V and J are TRBV6-6 and TRBJ1-5; D call uncertain. CDR1 and CDR2 from the germline V gene are MNHNY and SVGAGI (reference sequence). V was shortened by 11 bases and J by 2 bases, with 4 bases between the two germline ends. The CDR3 has 10 residues. CDR3 region: CAGGNQPQHF. CDR3 coding DNA: TGTGCCGGCGGCAATCAGCCCCAGCATTTT.

This chain connects TRBV5-1 to TRBJ2-5; 7 nucleotides match TRBD2. In germline, CDR1 is SGHRS, CDR2 YFSETQ. V shed 3 bases, J shed 0 bases, and the junction held 11 bases outside the gene matches. CDR3 length: 17 amino acids. The CDR3 reads CASSWKAGDTYQETQYF. CDR3 DNA: TGCGCCAGCAGCTGGAAGGCGGGGGATACGTACCAAGAGACCCAGTACTTC. The full variable domain, in which reference TRBV5-1 and TRBJ2-5 provide the parts outside the CDR3, is KAGVTQTPRYLIKTRGQQVTLSCSPISGHRSVSWYQQTPGQGLQFLFEYFSETQRNKGNFPGRFSGRQFSNSRSEMNVSTLELGDSALYLCASSWKAGDTYQETQYFGPGTRLLVL.

This chain links TRBV12-3 or TRBV12-4 with TRBJ1-1; D might be TRBD1 (5 bases). There are 13 residues in the CDR3. V was shortened by 0 bases and J by 6 bases, with 8 bases between the two germline ends. The CDR3 DNA follows: TGTGCCAGCAGTTTAGCGCAGGGCGCTGAAGCTTTCTTT. Its protein is CASSLAQGAEAFF.